The 17 T cell receptor beta chains presented below share a single source sample, sequenced in a study of radiation and T cells in renal cell carcinoma. Sequencing was performed with immunoSEQ multiplex PCR; in TCRdb, only in-frame clones are kept and a portion is missing. This table has 50,000 to 65,000 clones, over 65% appearing once. Time point defined: blood 4 weeks post-SBRT, at nephrectomy. The sample's treatment: 15 Gy SBRT to primary tumor, nephrectomy 4 weeks later. The sequences come from blood, collected from a patient whose treatment included radiotherapy and nephrectomy. These receptors originate from a man aged 60 to 75 with renal cell carcinoma.

This clone has a single count. The rearrangement links TRBV28 to TRBJ2-7; TRBD1 is a possible D gene (8 bases). The germline CDR1 and CDR2 sequences are MDHEN and SYDVKM. CDR3 length: 13 residues. V lost 6 bases and J 1 base, leaving 10 bases between the germline ends. The CDR3 DNA is TGTGCCAGCAGACAGGGGGGGTCCTACGAGCAGTACGTC. The encoded protein is CASRQGGSYEQYV.

The genes are TRBV19 and TRBJ1-3; 7 bases align to TRBD1. This CDR3 is 15 amino acids long. CDR1 LNHDA and CDR2 SQIVND come from the germline V gene (reference sequence). The J segment lost 4 bases and the V segment lost 5 bases, leaving 8 bases of the junction unmatched. As DNA, the CDR3 is TGTGCCAGTAGTCTCGACAGGGCGGGGGGAAACACCATATATTTT. Translation gives CASSLDRAGGNTIYF.

Only a few counts were recorded for this clone. The CDR3 nucleotides read TGTGCCAGCAGACCAGCCTCTCAGGGGAGTGGAGACACTGAAGCTTTCTTT. Translation: CASRPASQGSGDTEAFF. This sequence joins TRBV5-4 and TRBJ1-1; TRBD1 might be the D (6 bases). Trimming pared 5 bases from V and 3 bases from J, leaving 23 bases between. This CDR3 is 17 amino acids long. Germline V lookup: CDR1 SGHNT, CDR2 YYREEE (reference sequence). The full variable domain, completed using reference TRBV5-4 and TRBJ1-1, is ETGVTQSPTHLIKTRGQQVTLRCSSQSGHNTVSWYQQALGQGPQFIFQYYREEENGRGNFPPRFSGLQFPNYSSELNVNALELDDSALYLCASRPASQGSGDTEAFFGQGTRLTVV.

Worth noting for this clone: Different DNA sequences within this sample yield the same CDR3. The chain uses TRBV5-6 and TRBJ2-2; D perhaps matches TRBD2 (6 bases). CDR1 is SGHDT and CDR2 is YYEEEE in the germline V gene. The V and J ends lost 5 bases and 8 bases respectively, with 13 bases between them. There are 13 residues in the CDR3. The DNA for the CDR3 is TGTGCCAGCAGGGGGAGGAGGACTGGGGAGCTGTTTTTT. Encoded protein: CASRGRRTGELFF.

V usage is TRBV5-4 and J usage is TRBJ1-2; 7 bases agree with TRBD1. CDR1 SGHNT and CDR2 YYREEE come from the germline V gene (reference sequence). J lost 1 base, V lost 0 bases, and 6 bases had no gene match. CDR3 size: 16 residues. The CDR3 loop is CASSLASGGDNYGYTF. CDR3 bases: TGTGCCAGCAGCTTGGCCTCAGGGGGGGATAACTATGGCTACACCTTC.

The V call is TRBV5-1, the J call TRBJ2-7; the D is unclear. V lost 1 base and J 5 bases, leaving 10 bases between the germline ends. The CDR3 is 13 amino acids. Germline-derived CDR1 and CDR2 are SGHRS and YFSETQ. CDR3 DNA sequence: TGCGCCAGCAGCTTGAGCGATGGCCACGAGCAGTACTTC. It codes for CASSLSDGHEQYF.

The rearrangement uses TRBV6-4 and TRBJ2-4; 8 bases align to TRBD1. V lost 3 bases to trimming and J lost 9 bases; unmatched junction nucleotides: 4. The germline CDR1 and CDR2 sequences are MRHNA and SNTAGT. This CDR3 has 13 residues. The CDR3 nucleotides are TGTGCCAGCAGTGAATCCCAGGGGGCCATTCAGTACTTC. It codes for CASSESQGAIQYF.

The chain couples TRBV6-5 to TRBJ2-1; D possibly uses TRBD1 or TRBD2 (5 bases each). This CDR3 spans 14 amino acids. V gave up 5 bases and J gave up 3 bases, with 11 bases separating them. CDR1 and CDR2 from the germline V gene are MNHEY and SVGAGI. CDR3 DNA sequence: TGTGCCAGCAGTCAGAGGGACCTCTACAATGAGCAGTTCTTC. It codes for CASSQRDLYNEQFF.

In this sample, this clone turned up once. The chain uses TRBV29-1 and TRBJ1-1; D is ambiguous. This CDR3 comprises 16 residues. Per the germline V gene, CDR1 is SQVTM and CDR2 is ANQGSEA. With 5 bases removed from V and 0 bases from J, the gap between germline ends came to 19 bases. This chain's CDR3 is CSVLQSPRRMNTEAFF. DNA of the CDR3: TGCAGCGTTCTTCAGTCCCCCAGGAGGATGAACACTGAAGCTTTCTTT.

The genes are TRBV19 and TRBJ2-7; D may be TRBD2 (6 bases). This CDR3 region has 16 residues. The V end was cut by 3 bases, the J end by 6 bases, with 21 bases between. Germline lookup yields CDR1 LNHDA and CDR2 SQIVND (reference sequence). The CDR3 sequence is CASSIFPLQGGGEQYF. As DNA, the CDR3 is TGTGCCAGTAGTATTTTTCCCCTTCAGGGAGGTGGCGAGCAGTACTTC.

V gene TRBV6-1 combines with J gene TRBJ1-1; D gene ambiguous. The CDR3 covers 14 residues. V was trimmed by 6 bases and J by 2 bases, leaving 13 bases between them. Germline V lookup: CDR1 MNHNS, CDR2 SASEGT. CDR3 in DNA: TGTGCCAGCAGCCTACCGGGCGGAAACACTGAAGCTTTCTTT. Its protein product is CASSLPGGNTEAFF.

The rearrangement uses TRBV6-6 and TRBJ2-1; TRBD1 matches 9 bases. Germline assignment: CDR1 MNHNY and CDR2 SVGAGI (reference sequence). This CDR3 has 14 residues. V was clipped by 2 bases and J by 9 bases; unmatched bases: 5. The CDR3 reads CASSYRDRDGEQFF. In DNA, the CDR3 is TGTGCCAGCAGTTACCGGGACAGGGACGGTGAGCAGTTCTTC.

This CDR3 reads CAISESEGKDTEAFF. The CDR3 nucleotides read TGTGCCATCAGTGAGTCCGAGGGAAAGGACACTGAAGCTTTCTTT. The V gene is TRBV10-3, the J gene TRBJ1-1; no clear D. The CDR3 totals 15 residues. The germline V gene encodes CDR1 ENHRY and CDR2 SYGVKD. Between the trimmed V and J ends, which lost 0 bases and 3 bases, there was a span of 11 bases.

This clone was counted only a few times. J is TRBJ1-1 and V is TRBV14; TRBD1 aligns across 8 bases. This CDR3 is 14 amino acids long. Germline V gives CDR1 SGHDN, CDR2 FVKESK. Germline trimming cut 3 bases from V and 3 bases from J; bases unmatched to any gene: 3. The CDR3 nucleotides are TGTGCCAGCAGCCAGTTGGGACAGGACACTGAAGCTTTCTTT. It translates to CASSQLGQDTEAFF.

The rearrangement uses TRBV29-1 and TRBJ1-2; TRBD1 agrees at 9 bases. J lost 8 bases, V lost 0 bases, and 1 base had no gene match. CDR1 is SQVTM and CDR2 is ANQGSEA in the germline V gene. The CDR3 has 12 amino acids. The CDR3, as DNA: TGCAGCGTTGAAGATACAGGGGGCGGCTACACCTTC. Amino acid sequence: CSVEDTGGGYTF.

This chain connects TRBV15 to TRBJ1-5; TRBD1 might be the D (6 bases). Germline V gene data show CDR1 as LNHNV and CDR2 as YYDKDF (reference sequence). CDR3 size: 13 residues. V was cut by 6 bases and J by 3 bases, with 9 bases left in between. CDR3 coding DNA: TGTGCCACCAGTGGACAGATCAATCAGCCCCAGCATTTT. This sequence encodes CATSGQINQPQHF.

V gene TRBV7-8 combines with J gene TRBJ1-1; D remains ambiguous. The CDR3 totals 12 residues. V lost 3 bases and J 7 bases, leaving 9 bases between the germline ends. Germline V gene lookup returns CDR1 SGHVS and CDR2 FQNEAQ. The CDR3 nucleotides read TGTGCCAGCAGCTTGTGGACGCTTGAAGCTTTCTTT. Protein product: CASSLWTLEAFF. The full variable domain, rest sourced from reference TRBV7-8 and TRBJ1-1, is GAGVSQSPRYKVAKRGQDVALRCDPISGHVSLFWYQQALGQGPEFLTYFQNEAQLDKSGLPSDRFFAERPEGSVSTLKIQRTQQEDSAVYLCASSLWTLEAFFGQGTRLTVV.